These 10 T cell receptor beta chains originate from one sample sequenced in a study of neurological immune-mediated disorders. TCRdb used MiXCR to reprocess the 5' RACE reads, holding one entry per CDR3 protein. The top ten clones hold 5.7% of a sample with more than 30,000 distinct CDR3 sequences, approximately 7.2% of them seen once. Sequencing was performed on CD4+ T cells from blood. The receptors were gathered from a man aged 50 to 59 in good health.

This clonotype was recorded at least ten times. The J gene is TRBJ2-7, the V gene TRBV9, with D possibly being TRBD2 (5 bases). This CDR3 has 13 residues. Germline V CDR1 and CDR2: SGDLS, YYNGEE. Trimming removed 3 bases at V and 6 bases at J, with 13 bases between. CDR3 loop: CASSERLRTEQYF. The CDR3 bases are TGTGCCAGCAGCGAAAGACTAAGGACCGAGCAGTACTTC.

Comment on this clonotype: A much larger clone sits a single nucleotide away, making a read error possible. CDR3: CGARVRKSSRISYEQYF. The DNA of the CDR3 is TGCGGTGCTAGAGTCAGAAAGAGCTCCCGGATATCCTACGAGCAGTACTTC. The chain carries TRBV20-1 and TRBJ2-7, with unresolved D. The CDR3 is made up of 17 amino acids. Germline lookup yields CDR1 DFQATT and CDR2 SNEGSKA (reference sequence).

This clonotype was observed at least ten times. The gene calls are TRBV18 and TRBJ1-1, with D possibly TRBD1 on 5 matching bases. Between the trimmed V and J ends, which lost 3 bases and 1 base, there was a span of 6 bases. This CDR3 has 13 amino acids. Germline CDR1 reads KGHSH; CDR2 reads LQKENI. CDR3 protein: CASSPGENTEAFF. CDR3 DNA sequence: TGTGCCAGCTCACCGGGGGAGAACACTGAAGCTTTCTTT.

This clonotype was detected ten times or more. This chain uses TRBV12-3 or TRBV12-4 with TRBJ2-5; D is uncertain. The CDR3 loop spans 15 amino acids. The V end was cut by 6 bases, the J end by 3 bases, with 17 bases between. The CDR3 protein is CASSTPNRGEETQYF. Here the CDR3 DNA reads TGTGCCAGCAGCACCCCGAATAGAGGAGAAGAGACCCAGTACTTC.

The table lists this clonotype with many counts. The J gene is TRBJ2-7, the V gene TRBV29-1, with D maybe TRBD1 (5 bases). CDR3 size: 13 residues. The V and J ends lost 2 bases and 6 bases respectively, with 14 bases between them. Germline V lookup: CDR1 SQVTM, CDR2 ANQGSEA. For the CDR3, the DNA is TGCAGCGTTGAATCGCTGGACAAACTCGAGCAGTACTTC. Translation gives CSVESLDKLEQYF.

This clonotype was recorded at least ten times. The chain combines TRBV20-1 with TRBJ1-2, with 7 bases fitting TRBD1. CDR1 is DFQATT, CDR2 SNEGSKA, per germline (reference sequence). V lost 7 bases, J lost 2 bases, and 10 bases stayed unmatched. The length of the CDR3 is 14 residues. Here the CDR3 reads CSERGGGENYGYTF. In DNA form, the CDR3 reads TGCAGTGAAAGGGGAGGGGGCGAAAACTATGGCTACACCTTC.

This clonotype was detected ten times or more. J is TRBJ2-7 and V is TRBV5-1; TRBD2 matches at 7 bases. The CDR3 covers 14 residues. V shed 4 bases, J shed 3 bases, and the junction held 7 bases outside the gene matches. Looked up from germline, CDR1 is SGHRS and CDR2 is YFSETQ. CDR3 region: CASSTGTGGYEQYF. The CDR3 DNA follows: TGCGCCAGCAGCACCGGGACGGGAGGCTACGAGCAGTACTTC.

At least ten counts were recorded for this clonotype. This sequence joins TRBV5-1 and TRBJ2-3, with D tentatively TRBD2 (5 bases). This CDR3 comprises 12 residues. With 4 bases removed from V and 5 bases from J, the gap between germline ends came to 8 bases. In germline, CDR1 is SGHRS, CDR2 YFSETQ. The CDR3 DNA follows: TGCGCCAGCAGCGAGAGGGTAGATACGCAGTATTTT. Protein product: CASSERVDTQYF.

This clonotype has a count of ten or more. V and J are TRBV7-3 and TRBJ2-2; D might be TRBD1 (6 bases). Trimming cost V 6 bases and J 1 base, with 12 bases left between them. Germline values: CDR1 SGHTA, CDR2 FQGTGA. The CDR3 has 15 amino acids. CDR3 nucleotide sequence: TGTGCCAGCAGTCCCGGGACAAAGAACACCGGGGAGCTGTTTTTT. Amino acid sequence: CASSPGTKNTGELFF.

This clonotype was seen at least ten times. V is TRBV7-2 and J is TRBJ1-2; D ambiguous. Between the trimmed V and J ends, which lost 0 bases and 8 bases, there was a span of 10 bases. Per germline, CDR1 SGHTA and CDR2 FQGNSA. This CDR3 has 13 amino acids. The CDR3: CASSLAGSGGYTF. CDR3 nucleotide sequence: TGTGCCAGCAGCTTAGCGGGCTCCGGCGGCTACACCTTC.